The 9 T cell receptor beta chains given below trace back to one sample, sequenced in a study of blood T cells in healthy people across ages. Together with a sample-barcoded 5' primer, a J-beta primer mix was included in a second PCR lasting about 7 to 11 cycles. TCRdb re-derived calls from the 5' RACE reads in MiXCR, one entry per CDR3 protein. Of around 1,600,000 distinct CDR3 sequences in the sample, 40% to 45% were seen once. The sequenced sample consisted of blood. These receptors originate from a young woman in good health.

This clonotype has a handful of counts. The chain has TRBV9 and TRBJ1-2; the match to TRBD1 covers 8 bases. With 7 bases clipped from V and 4 bases from J, the junction kept 9 bases outside the gene matches. CDR1 SGDLS and CDR2 YYNGEE come from the germline V gene. The CDR3 consists of 14 residues. CDR3 nucleotides: TGTGCCAGCGGACAGGGAATGGTAGCCTATGGCTACACCTTC. Its translation is CASGQGMVAYGYTF.

V gene TRBV29-1 combines with J gene TRBJ2-1; D is ambiguous. Trimming removed 7 bases from V and 8 bases from J, with 15 bases in between. Germline V gene data show CDR1 as SQVTM and CDR2 as ANQGSEA. The CDR3 covers 12 residues. This CDR3 reads CSADTNSYEQFF. The CDR3 DNA follows: TGCAGCGCAGATACGAATTCGTATGAGCAGTTCTTC.

The CDR3 spells CASSEDRGLLNYGYTF. CDR3 DNA sequence: TGTGCCAGCTCGGAGGACAGGGGGCTCCTTAACTATGGCTACACCTTC. The genes are TRBV18 and TRBJ1-2; the match to TRBD1 covers 11 bases. The CDR3 extends over 16 amino acids. Germline V gene lookup returns CDR1 KGHSH and CDR2 LQKENI. V lost 6 bases, J lost 1 base, and 7 bases stayed unmatched.

V and J are TRBV5-1 and TRBJ2-3; 10 bases are shared with TRBD2. The length of the CDR3 is 18 residues. CDR1 and CDR2 (germline): SGHRS, YFSETQ. J gave up 4 bases and V 0 bases, and 11 bases lay outside the gene matches. The CDR3 is CASSLGPSGTSVADTQYF. The CDR3, as DNA: TGCGCCAGCAGCTTGGGGCCTTCCGGGACTAGCGTCGCAGATACGCAGTATTTT.

This clonotype was seen a few times. The rearrangement links TRBV18 to TRBJ1-2; a possible D gene is TRBD1 (5 bases). Trimming removed 6 bases from V and 5 bases from J, with 19 bases in between. Per the germline V gene, CDR1 is KGHSH and CDR2 is LQKENI. The CDR3 spans 15 residues. The CDR3 region is CASSTTWRDLYGYTF. CDR3 coding DNA: TGTGCCAGCTCCACCACATGGAGGGACCTATATGGCTACACCTTC.

The DNA of the CDR3 is TGTGCCATCAGTGGCCGGACTAGCGAGAGCTCCTACAATGAGCAGTTCTTC. Its translation is CAISGRTSESSYNEQFF. J is TRBJ2-1 and V is TRBV10-3; 9 bases fit TRBD2. Germline assignment: CDR1 ENHRY and CDR2 SYGVKD. The CDR3 extends over 17 amino acids. Losses at the gene ends were 4 bases for V and 0 bases for J; bases not matched to a gene: 7.

This clonotype occurred a few times. The V call is TRBV18, the J call TRBJ2-1, with a possible D match to TRBD2 (6 bases). Trimming cost V 4 bases and J 3 bases, with 13 bases left between them. Germline V lookup: CDR1 KGHSH, CDR2 LQKENI. The CDR3 covers 15 residues. CDR3 bases: TGTGCCAGCTCACTCCCGGGACTCGACTACAATGAGCAGTTCTTC. The encoded protein is CASSLPGLDYNEQFF.

This clonotype was counted at least ten times. CDR3 bases: TGCAGTGCTAGCCTAGCGGGTGGGCCCTACGAGCAGTACTTC. Translation: CSASLAGGPYEQYF. The chain is built from TRBV20-1 and TRBJ2-7; 8 bases fit TRBD2. This CDR3 is built from 14 residues. Germline CDR1 DFQATT, CDR2 SNEGSKA (reference sequence). J lost 2 bases, V lost 3 bases, and 6 bases had no gene match.

The chain carries TRBV5-1 and TRBJ2-5; D is unclear. CDR1 is SGHRS and CDR2 is YFSETQ in the germline V gene. V dropped 4 bases and J dropped 6 bases, with 16 bases sitting between them. CDR3 length: 14 amino acids. The DNA of the CDR3 is TGCGCCAGCAGCGTGGCGCTGACCCCCAAGACCCAGTACTTC. Protein sequence: CASSVALTPKTQYF.